Listed below are T cell receptor beta chains from one sample, sequenced in a study of regulatory T cells in long-lasting Graves disease. TCRdb passed the multiplex PCR reads through MiXCR, listing each CDR3 protein once. This sample yields approximately 360,000 distinct CDR3 sequences, of which about an eighth are seen a single time; 18% belongs to the top ten. These data were also reused for a study on T cells in Graves' hyperthyroidism and ophthalmopathy.

Sequenced here: peripheral blood mononuclear cells (PBMCs), sampled at new diagnosis, from a patient treated with antithyroid drugs. The receptors come from a woman under 30 with Graves disease. Both conserved end residues are part of each CDR3. D genes are given only for firm matches. Size is stated for part of the rows, as once, few or many counts, or as a class when the clone is expanded.

TRBJ2-3	TRBV7-2	many	TRBD2	TGTGCCAGCAGCTTCCAGGGACTAGCGGGCACAGATACGCAGTATTTT	CASSFQGLAGTDTQYF
TRBJ1-5	TRBV10-3	many	NA	TGTGCCACTGCATCCCCCCAGGACAGCAATCAGCCCCAGCATTTT	CATASPQDSNQPQHF
TRBJ1-4	TRBV2	many	NA	TGTGCCAGCGGTGGAGATCATGAAAAACTGTTTTTT	CASGGDHEKLFF
TRBJ2-1	TRBV18	NA	NA	TGTGCCAGCTCACCACCGGGAGGGGGCAACTACAATGAGCAGTTCTTC	CASSPPGGGNYNEQFF
TRBJ2-1	TRBV10-3	NA	NA	TGTGCCATCAAAGGGGCAGGCGAAAGTACAATGATGCAGTTCTTC	CAIKGAGESTMMQFF
TRBJ2-3	TRBV5-1	many	NA	TGCGCCAGCAGCTCCTCATATAGTACAGATACGCAGTATTTT	CASSSSYSTDTQYF
TRBJ2-3	TRBV20-1	NA	TRBD2	TGCAGTGCTAGAGATAGAATGGGACTAACCCCAGATACGCAGTATTTT	CSARDRMGLTPDTQYF
TRBJ2-1	TRBV20-1	many	NA	TGCAGTGCTCCCGGGAGCGCCTCTAGGGAGCAGTTCTTC	CSAPGSASREQFF
TRBJ2-1	TRBV27	many	NA	TGTGCCAGCAGTTTGTGGGCAGGGAGTAAGAATGAGCAGTTCTTC	CASSLWAGSKNEQFF
TRBJ2-7	TRBV4-1	many	TRBD2	TGCGCCAGCAGCCAACCGACTAGCGGGACCTACGAGCAGTACTTC	CASSQPTSGTYEQYF
TRBJ2-3	TRBV7-9	many	NA	TGTGCCAGCAGCTTACGGTTACGGGGACTCACAGATACGCAGTATTTT	CASSLRLRGLTDTQYF
TRBJ1-1	TRBV7-2	many	NA	TGTGCCAGCAGCTTAGGCGCGAGGTCGGGCACTGAAGCTTTCTTT	CASSLGARSGTEAFF
TRBJ2-7	TRBV19	NA	TRBD1	TGTGCCAGTAGTATACGCGGGACAGGGGCGGGCTACGAGCAGTACTTC	CASSIRGTGAGYEQYF
TRBJ1-1	TRBV20-1	many	NA	TGCAGTGCTAGACCCTCGAGGACAGACTCGAGCACTGAAGCTTTCTTT	CSARPSRTDSSTEAFF
TRBJ2-7	TRBV7-2	many	TRBD2	TGTGCCAGCAGCTTAGCTCGTCTAGCGGGAGGGCCAACCAGCGAGCAGTACTTC	CASSLARLAGGPTSEQYF
TRBJ1-4	TRBV20-1	many	NA	TGCAGTGCTAGAGGCCGTAATGAAAAACTGTTTTTT	CSARGRNEKLFF
TRBJ2-7	TRBV13	many	NA	TGTGCCAGCAGCTTAAGATTGCTATCCTACGAGCAGTACTTC	CASSLRLLSYEQYF
TRBJ2-1	TRBV19	few	NA	TGTGCCAGTAGTATAGGACAGGCTCTGTCCGATGAGCAGTTCTTC	CASSIGQALSDEQFF
TRBJ2-1	TRBV11-2	many	NA	TGTGCCAGCAGCCCTAGCAGCTCCTACAATGAGCAGTTCTTC	CASSPSSSYNEQFF
TRBJ1-1	TRBV5-6	many	NA	TGTGCCAGCAGCATCGGGTGGGGGATCCAAGCTTTCTTT	CASSIGWGIQAFF